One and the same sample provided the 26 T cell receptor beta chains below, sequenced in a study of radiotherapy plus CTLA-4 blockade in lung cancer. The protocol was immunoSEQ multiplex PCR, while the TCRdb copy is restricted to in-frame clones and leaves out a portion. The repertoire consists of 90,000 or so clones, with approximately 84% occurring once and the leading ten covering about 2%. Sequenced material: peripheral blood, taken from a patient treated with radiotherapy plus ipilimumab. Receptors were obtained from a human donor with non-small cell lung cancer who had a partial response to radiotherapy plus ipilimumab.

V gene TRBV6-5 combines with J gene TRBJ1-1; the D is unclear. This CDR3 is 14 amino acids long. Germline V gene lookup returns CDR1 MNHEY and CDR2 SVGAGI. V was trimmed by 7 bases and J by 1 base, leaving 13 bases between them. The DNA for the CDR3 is TGTGCCAGCACCCTTACCCGGGAGAACACTGAAGCTTTCTTT. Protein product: CASTLTRENTEAFF.

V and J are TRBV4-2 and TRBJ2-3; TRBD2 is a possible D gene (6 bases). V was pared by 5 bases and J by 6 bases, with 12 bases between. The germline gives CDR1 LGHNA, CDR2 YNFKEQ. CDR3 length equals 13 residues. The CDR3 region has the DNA TGTGCCAGCAGCACCTCGGGAGACGATACGCAGTATTTT. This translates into CASSTSGDDTQYF.

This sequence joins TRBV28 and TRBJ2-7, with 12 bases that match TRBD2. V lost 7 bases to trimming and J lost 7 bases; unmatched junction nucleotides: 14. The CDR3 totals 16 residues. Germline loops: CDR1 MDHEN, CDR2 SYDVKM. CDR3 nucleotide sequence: TGTGCCAGCAATACACACGGGACTAGCGGGTCGAGGGAGCAGTACTTC. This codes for CASNTHGTSGSREQYF.

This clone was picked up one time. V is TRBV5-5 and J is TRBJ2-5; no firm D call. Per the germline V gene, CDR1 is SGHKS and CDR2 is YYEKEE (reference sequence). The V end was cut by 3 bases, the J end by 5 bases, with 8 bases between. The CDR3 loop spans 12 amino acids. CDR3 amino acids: CASSSSIETQYF. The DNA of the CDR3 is TGTGCCAGCAGCTCCTCTATTGAGACCCAGTACTTC.

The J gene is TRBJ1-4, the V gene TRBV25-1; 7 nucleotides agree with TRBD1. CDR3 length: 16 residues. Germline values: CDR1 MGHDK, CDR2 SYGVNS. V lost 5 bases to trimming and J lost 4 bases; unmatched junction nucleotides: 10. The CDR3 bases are TGTGCCAGCAGTCAGGGGACAGCGAGCTTTAATGAAAAACTGTTTTTT. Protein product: CASSQGTASFNEKLFF.

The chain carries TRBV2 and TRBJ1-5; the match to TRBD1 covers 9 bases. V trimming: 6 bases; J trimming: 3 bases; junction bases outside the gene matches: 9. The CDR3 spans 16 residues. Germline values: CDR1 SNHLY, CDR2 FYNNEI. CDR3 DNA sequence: TGTGCCAGCAGAGGGACAGGGAGCGCAACCAATCAGCCCCAGCATTTT. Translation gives CASRGTGSATNQPQHF.

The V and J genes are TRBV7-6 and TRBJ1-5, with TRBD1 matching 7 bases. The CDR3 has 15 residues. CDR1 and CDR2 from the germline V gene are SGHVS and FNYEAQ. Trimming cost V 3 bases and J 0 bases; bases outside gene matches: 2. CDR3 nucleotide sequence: TGTGCCAGCAGCTTGACAGGGAATAGCAATCAGCCCCAGCATTTT. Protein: CASSLTGNSNQPQHF.

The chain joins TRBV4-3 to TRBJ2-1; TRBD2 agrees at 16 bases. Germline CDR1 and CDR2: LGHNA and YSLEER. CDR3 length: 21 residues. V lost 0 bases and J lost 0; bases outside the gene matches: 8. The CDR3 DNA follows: TGCGCCAGCAGCCAAGATCCTACGGGACTAGCGGGAGGGAGCTCCTACAATGAGCAGTTCTTC. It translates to CASSQDPTGLAGGSSYNEQFF.

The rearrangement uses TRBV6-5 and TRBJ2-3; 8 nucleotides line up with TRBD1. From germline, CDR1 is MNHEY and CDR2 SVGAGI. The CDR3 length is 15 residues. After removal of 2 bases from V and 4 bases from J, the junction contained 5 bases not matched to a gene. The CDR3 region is CASSYASGGADTQYF. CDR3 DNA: TGTGCCAGCAGTTACGCATCAGGGGGCGCAGATACGCAGTATTTT.

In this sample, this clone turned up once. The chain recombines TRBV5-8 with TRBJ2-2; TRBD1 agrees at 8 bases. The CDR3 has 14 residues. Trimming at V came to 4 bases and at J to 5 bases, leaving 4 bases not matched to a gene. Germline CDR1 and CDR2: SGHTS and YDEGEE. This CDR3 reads CASSPGDRTGELFF. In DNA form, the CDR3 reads TGTGCCAGCAGCCCGGGGGACAGGACCGGGGAGCTGTTTTTT.

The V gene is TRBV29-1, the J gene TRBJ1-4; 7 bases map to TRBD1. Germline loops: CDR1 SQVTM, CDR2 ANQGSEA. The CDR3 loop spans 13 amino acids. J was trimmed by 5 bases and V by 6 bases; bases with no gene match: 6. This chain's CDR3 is CSVLRDRNEKLFF. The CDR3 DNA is TGCAGCGTCCTCCGGGACAGAAATGAAAAACTGTTTTTT.

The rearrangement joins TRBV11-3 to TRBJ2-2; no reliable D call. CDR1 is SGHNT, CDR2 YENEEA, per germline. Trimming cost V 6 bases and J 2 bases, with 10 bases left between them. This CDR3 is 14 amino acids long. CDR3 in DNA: TGTGCCAGCAGGTCACAGCAAAACACCGGGGAGCTGTTTTTT. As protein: CASRSQQNTGELFF.

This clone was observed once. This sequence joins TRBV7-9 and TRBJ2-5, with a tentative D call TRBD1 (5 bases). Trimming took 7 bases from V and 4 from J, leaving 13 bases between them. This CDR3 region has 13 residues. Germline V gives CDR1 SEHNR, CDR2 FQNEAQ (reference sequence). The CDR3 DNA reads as TGTGCCAGCAACGCACAGGACGGAGAGACCCAGTACTTC. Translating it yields CASNAQDGETQYF.

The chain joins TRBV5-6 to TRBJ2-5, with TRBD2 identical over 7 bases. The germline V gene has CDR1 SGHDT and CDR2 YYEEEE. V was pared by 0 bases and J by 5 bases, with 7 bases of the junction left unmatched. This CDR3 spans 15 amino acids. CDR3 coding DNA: TGTGCCAGCAGCTTGGCAGGAACTAGCGAGGAGACCCAGTACTTC. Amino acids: CASSLAGTSEETQYF. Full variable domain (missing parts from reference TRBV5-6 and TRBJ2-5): DAGVTQSPTHLIKTRGQQVTLRCSPKSGHDTVSWYQQALGQGPQFIFQYYEEEERQRGNFPDRFSGHQFPNYSSELNVNALLLGDSALYLCASSLAGTSEETQYFGPGTRLLVL.

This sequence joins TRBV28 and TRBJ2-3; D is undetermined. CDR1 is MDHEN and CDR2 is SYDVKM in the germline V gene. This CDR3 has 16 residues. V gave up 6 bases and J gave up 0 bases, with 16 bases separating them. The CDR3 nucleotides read TGTGCCAGCAGCCGTCCTGGTGTTAGTAGCACAGATACGCAGTATTTT. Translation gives CASSRPGVSSTDTQYF.

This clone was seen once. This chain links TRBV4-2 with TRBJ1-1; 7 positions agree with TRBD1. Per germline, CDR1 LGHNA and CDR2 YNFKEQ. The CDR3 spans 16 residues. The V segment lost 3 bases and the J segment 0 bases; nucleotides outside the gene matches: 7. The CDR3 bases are TGTGCCAGCAGCCACTCGGGACAGCAAATGAACACTGAAGCTTTCTTT. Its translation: CASSHSGQQMNTEAFF.

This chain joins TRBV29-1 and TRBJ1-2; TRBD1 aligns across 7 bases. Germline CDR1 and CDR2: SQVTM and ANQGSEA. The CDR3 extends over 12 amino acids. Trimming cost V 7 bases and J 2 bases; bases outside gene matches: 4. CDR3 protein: CSGQGRNYGYTF. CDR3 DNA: TGCAGCGGACAGGGAAGGAACTATGGCTACACCTTC.

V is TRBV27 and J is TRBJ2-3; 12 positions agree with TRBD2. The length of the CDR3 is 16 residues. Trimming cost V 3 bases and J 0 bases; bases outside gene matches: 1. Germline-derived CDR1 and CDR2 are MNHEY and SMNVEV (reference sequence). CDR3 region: CASSFGTSGSTDTQYF. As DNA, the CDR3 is TGTGCCAGCAGTTTCGGGACTAGCGGGAGCACAGATACGCAGTATTTT.

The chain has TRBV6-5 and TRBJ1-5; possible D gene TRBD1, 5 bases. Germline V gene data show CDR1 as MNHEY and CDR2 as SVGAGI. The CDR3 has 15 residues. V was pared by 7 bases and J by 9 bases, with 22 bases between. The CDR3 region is CASIPVGDFGRPQHF. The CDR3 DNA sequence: TGTGCCAGCATCCCCGTGGGGGACTTTGGCCGGCCCCAGCATTTT.

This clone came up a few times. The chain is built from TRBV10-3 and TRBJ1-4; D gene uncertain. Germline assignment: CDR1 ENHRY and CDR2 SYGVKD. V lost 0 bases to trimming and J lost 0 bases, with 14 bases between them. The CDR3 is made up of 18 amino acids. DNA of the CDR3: TGTGCCATCAGTGAGTCGAGTAGTCAGGTCGCAACTAATGAAAAACTGTTTTTT. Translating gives CAISESSSQVATNEKLFF.

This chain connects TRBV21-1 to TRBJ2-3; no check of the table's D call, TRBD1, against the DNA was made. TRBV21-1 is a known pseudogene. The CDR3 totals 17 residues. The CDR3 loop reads CASPKQGARAVTDTQYF. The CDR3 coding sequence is TGTGCCAGCCCCAAACAGGGGGCGCGGGCTGTTACAGATACGCAGTATTTT.

For the CDR3, the DNA is TGTGCCAGCAGCTTAGGTGCGGGAGGAAGGGGCGAGCAGTACTTC. It yields the protein CASSLGAGGRGEQYF. The rearrangement uses TRBV7-9 and TRBJ2-7; TRBD2 matches 8 bases. CDR1 is SEHNR and CDR2 is FQNEAQ in the germline V gene (reference sequence). V shed 1 base, J shed 6 bases, and the junction held 8 bases outside the gene matches. CDR3 size: 15 residues. The entire variable domain, with the rest obtained from reference TRBV7-9 and TRBJ2-7, is as follows: DTGVSQNPRHKITKRGQNVTFRCDPISEHNRLYWYRQTLGQGPEFLTYFQNEAQLEKSRLLSDRFSAERPKGSFSTLEIQRTEQGDSAMYLCASSLGAGGRGEQYFGPGTRLTVT.

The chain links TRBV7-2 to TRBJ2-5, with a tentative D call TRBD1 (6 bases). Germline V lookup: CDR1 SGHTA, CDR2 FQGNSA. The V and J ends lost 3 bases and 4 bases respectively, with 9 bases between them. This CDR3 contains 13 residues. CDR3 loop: CASSLGRGETQYF. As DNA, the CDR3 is TGTGCCAGCAGCTTGGGCAGGGGAGAGACCCAGTACTTC.

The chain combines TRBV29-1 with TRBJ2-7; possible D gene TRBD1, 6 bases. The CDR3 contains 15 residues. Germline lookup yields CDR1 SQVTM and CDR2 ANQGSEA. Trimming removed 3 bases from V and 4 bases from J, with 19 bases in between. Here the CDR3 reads CSVDSLAGVTYEQYF. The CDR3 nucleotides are TGCAGCGTTGATTCGTTGGCAGGGGTAACGTACGAGCAGTACTTC.

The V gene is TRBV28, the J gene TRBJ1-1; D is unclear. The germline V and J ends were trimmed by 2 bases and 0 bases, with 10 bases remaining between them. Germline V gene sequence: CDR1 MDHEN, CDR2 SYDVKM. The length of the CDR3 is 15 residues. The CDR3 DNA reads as TGTGCCAGCAGTTTAAACGGACTGATGAACACTGAAGCTTTCTTT. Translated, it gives CASSLNGLMNTEAFF.

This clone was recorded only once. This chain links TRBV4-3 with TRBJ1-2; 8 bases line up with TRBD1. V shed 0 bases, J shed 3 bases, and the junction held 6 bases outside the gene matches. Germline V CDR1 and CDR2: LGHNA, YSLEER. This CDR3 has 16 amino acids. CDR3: CASSQDYRQGYYGYTF. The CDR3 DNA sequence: TGCGCCAGCAGCCAAGACTATCGACAGGGGTACTATGGCTACACCTTC.